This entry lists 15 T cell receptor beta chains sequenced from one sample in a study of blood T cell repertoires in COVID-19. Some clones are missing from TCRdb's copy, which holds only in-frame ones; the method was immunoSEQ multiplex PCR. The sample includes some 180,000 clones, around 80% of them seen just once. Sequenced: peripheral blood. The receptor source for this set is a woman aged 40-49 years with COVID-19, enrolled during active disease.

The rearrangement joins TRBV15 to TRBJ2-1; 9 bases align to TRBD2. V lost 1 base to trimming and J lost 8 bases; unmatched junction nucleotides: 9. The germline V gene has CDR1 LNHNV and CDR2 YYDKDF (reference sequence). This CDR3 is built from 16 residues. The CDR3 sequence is CATSRGAGLAVYEQFF. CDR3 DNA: TGTGCCACCAGCAGAGGGGCGGGACTAGCTGTCTATGAGCAGTTCTTC.

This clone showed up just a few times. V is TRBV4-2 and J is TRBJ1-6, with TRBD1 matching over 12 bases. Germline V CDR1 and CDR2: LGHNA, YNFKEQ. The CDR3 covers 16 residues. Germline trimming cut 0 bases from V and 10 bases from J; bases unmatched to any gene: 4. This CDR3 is CASSQERGTGGSPLHF. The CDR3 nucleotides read TGTGCCAGCAGCCAAGAAAGGGGGACAGGGGGCTCACCCCTCCACTTT.

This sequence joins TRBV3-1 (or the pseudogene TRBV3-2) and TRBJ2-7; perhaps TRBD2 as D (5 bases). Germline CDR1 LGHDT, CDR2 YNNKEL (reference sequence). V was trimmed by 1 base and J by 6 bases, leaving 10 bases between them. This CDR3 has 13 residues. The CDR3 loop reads CASSQAAAGEQYF. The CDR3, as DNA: TGTGCCAGCAGCCAAGCTGCCGCGGGCGAGCAGTACTTC.

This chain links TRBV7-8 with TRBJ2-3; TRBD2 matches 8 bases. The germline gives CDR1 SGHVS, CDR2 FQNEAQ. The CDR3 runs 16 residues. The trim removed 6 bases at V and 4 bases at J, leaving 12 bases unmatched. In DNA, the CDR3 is TGTGCCAGCAGACGGGCCGGGCTAGCGGGTTCAGATACGCAGTATTTT. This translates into CASRRAGLAGSDTQYF.

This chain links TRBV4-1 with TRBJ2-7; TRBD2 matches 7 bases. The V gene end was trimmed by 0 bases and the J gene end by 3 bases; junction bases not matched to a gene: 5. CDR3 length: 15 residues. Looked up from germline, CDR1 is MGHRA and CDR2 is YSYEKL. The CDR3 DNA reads TGCGCCAGCAGCCAAGATCGGGGGGTTATCTACGAGCAGTACTTC. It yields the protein CASSQDRGVIYEQYF.

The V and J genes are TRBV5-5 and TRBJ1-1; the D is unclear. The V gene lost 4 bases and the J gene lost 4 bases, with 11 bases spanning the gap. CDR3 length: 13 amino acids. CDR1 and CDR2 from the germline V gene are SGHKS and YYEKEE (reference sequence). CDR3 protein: CASSAPRGTEAFF. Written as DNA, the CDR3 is TGTGCCAGCAGCGCACCGCGGGGCACTGAAGCTTTCTTT.

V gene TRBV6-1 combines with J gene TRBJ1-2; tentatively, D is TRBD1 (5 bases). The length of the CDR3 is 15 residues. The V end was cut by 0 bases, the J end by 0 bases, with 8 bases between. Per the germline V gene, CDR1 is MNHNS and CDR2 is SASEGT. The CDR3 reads CASSEAGRANYGYTF. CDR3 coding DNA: TGTGCCAGCAGTGAAGCCGGCAGGGCTAACTATGGCTACACCTTC.

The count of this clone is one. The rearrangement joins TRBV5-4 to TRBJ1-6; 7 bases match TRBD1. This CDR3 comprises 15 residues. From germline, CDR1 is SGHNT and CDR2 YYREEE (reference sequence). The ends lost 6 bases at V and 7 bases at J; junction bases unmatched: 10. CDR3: CASTQTGMRNSPLHF. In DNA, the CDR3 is TGTGCCAGCACCCAGACAGGGATGAGAAATTCACCCCTCCACTTT.

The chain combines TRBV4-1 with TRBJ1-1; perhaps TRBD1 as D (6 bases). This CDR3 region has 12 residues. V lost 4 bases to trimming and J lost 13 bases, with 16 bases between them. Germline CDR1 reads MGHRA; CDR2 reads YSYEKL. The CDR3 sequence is CASSLTGAPSFF. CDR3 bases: TGCGCCAGCAGCCTGACAGGAGCCCCGAGTTTCTTT.

In nucleotides, the CDR3 is TGTGCCAGCAGCCAAGCAGGGGTTAACACTGAAGCTTTCTTT. It is translated as CASSQAGVNTEAFF. V is TRBV14 and J is TRBJ1-1, with D possibly matching TRBD1 (6 bases). The CDR3 covers 14 residues. V shed 1 base and J shed 2 bases, with 8 bases lying between them. CDR1 is SGHDN and CDR2 is FVKESK in the germline V gene.

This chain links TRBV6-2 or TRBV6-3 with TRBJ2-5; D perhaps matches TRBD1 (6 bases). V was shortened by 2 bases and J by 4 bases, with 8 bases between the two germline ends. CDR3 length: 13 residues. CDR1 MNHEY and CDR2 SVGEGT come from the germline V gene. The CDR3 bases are TGTGCCAGCAGTTACGGCAGGGGAGAGACCCAGTACTTC. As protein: CASSYGRGETQYF.

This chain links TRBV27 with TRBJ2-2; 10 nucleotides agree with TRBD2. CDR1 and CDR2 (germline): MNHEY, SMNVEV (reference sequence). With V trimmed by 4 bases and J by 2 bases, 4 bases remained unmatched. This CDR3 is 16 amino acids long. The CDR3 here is CASSSASGSNTGELFF. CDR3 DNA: TGTGCCAGCAGTTCGGCTAGCGGGAGTAACACCGGGGAGCTGTTTTTT.

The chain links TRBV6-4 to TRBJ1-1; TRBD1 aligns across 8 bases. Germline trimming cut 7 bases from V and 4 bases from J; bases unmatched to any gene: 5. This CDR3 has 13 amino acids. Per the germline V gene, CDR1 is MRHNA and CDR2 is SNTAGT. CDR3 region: CASKGQGATEAFF. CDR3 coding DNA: TGTGCCAGCAAAGGGCAGGGGGCCACTGAAGCTTTCTTT.

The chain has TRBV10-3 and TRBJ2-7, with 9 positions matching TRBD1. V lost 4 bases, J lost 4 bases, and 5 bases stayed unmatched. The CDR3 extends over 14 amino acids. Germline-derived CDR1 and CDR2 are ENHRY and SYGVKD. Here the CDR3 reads CAISAGTGLYEQYF. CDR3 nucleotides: TGTGCCATCAGTGCCGGGACAGGGTTGTACGAGCAGTACTTC.

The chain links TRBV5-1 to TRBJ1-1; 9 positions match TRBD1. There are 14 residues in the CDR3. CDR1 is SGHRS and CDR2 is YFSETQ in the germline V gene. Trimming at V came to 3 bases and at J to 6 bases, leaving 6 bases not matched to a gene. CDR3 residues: CASSSGQGFPEAFF. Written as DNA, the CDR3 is TGCGCCAGCAGCTCCGGACAGGGGTTTCCTGAAGCTTTCTTT.